Included here is one T cell receptor beta chain sequence, with context. Its antigen is not known. At one end, the junction sequence differs from germline, possibly due to a read error. This sample is part of a study of shared clonotypes between healthy human individuals. Overall study: The people who gave samples were a couple of women and a few men aged 18 to 49.

Each PCR replicate run on unsorted PBMC took in about 0.3 ug DNA, about 30,000 T cell genomes. The protocol was immunoSEQ multiplex PCR, while the TCRdb copy is restricted to in-frame clones and leaves out a portion. Here the sample spans 450,000 to 500,000 clones, about 84% being singletons. Overall study results and limits: Represented diversity, genetic and exposure-history alike, was limited by few donors.

The study drew its donors from healthy HIV-negative adults without recent acute infections or vaccinations. CDR3 size: 14 residues. The germline CDR1 and CDR2 sequences are SGHTA and FQGTGA. The TCR originated in a woman between 40 and 55 years old in good health. Some clones in this sample may be carry-over from other donors' samples. Sequencing was performed on PBMCs. This rearrangement joins TRBV7-3 to TRBJ1-3; possible D gene TRBD1, 6 bases. CDR3 sequence (DNA): TGTGCCAGCAGCGCGAGATTAGTAAAGGGGGAGTTACATTTT. Protein sequence: CASSARLVKGELHF.